This T cell receptor beta chain was sequenced for a study of shared clonotypes between healthy human individuals. This CDR3 spans 18 amino acids. Germline V lookup: CDR1 ENHRY, CDR2 SYGVKD. Trimming at V came to 10 bases and at J to 0 bases, leaving 14 bases not matched to a gene. Assay execution took place at the deep level. The assay was immunoSEQ multiplex PCR, and TCRdb's table has in-frame clones only and misses some. The sample yields 550,000 to 600,000 clones, around 80% seen once. Source material: PBMCs. The clonotype was recovered from a woman between 35 and 50 years old in good health. Some clones in this sample may be carry-over from other donors' samples. This rearrangement joins TRBV10-3 to TRBJ2-4; 11 bases align to TRBD2. Here the CDR3 reads CATQAGTSGDLAKNIQYF. CDR3 sequence (DNA): TGTGCCACCCAGGCCGGGACTAGCGGAGACCTAGCCAAAAACATTCAGTACTTC.